This record concerns one T cell receptor (beta chain) sequence. As yet, its antigen is unknown. Germline V CDR1 and CDR2: SGHRS, YFSETQ. The CDR3 has 14 residues. V was clipped by 6 bases and J by 8 bases, with 17 bases between them. The data are from a study of OX40 agonist ivuxolimab in advanced cancers. Overall study context: Three patients, one with hepatocellular carcinoma and two with cutaneous melanoma, achieved partial responses. Study-wide points: Relative to CD4+ cells, CD8+ T cells on average had more expanded clones.

The method was immunoSEQ multiplex PCR; TCRdb's version includes in-frame clones alone and lacks a portion of them. This table holds approximately 82,000 clones, 85% to 90% found once. The sample was CD4+ or CD8+ T cells sorted from blood, taken in a trial of the OX40 agonist ivuxolimab. The source is an adult with an advanced solid tumor such as melanoma, head and neck, liver or kidney cancer. The rearrangement uses TRBV5-1 and TRBJ1-4; tentative D call: TRBD1 (6 bases). CDR3 nucleotides: TGCGCCAGCACCGGAGGGGGGGGTGAAGAAAAACTGTTTTTT. Translated: CASTGGGGEEKLFF.